This note documents a single TCR beta chain sequence. Its antigen is currently unknown. These data are taken from a study of shared clonotypes between healthy human individuals. Free of recent acute infections or vaccinations, the donors were healthy HIV-negative adults. CDR1 and CDR2 (germline): SQVTM, ANQGSEA. The CDR3 contains 11 residues. V gave up 8 bases and J gave up 6 bases, with 13 bases separating them. General study results and limits: All-four-donor shared clonotypes had higher generation probabilities than non-shared clonotypes did.

Data came from immunoSEQ multiplex PCR; TCRdb stores just in-frame clones and leaves some out. The sample shows 2 million to 2.5 million clones, 95% of them seen only once. This sequence originates from a young man in good health. The chain employs TRBV29-1 and TRBJ1-2; D not resolved. Input material: naive CD4+ T cells sorted from blood. The subset here: CD45RA+ positively selected. Here the CDR3 reads CSTHKPDGYTF. CDR3 coding DNA: TGCAGCACACATAAACCTGATGGCTACACCTTC.